What follows is one T cell receptor beta chain and its context. This entry comes from a study of blood T cell repertoires in COVID-19. The assay was immunoSEQ multiplex PCR, and TCRdb's table has in-frame clones only and misses some. This sample carries some 150,000 clones, around 91% of them seen once, and the ten largest clones take approximately 0.8%. The CDR3 runs to 14 residues. Per the germline V gene, CDR1 is SGHRS and CDR2 is YFSETQ. The trim removed 6 bases at V and 0 bases at J, leaving 4 bases unmatched. The chain uses TRBV5-1 and TRBJ2-3, with TRBD1 matching 7 bases. The sequence came from a woman younger than 35 who had recovered from COVID-19. Input material: PBMCs or T cells enriched from blood (not recorded which). The CDR3 DNA reads TGCGCCAGCAAGAGACAGGGTAGCACAGATACGCAGTATTTT. This encodes CASKRQGSTDTQYF.